Listed below are T cell receptor beta chains from one sample, sequenced in a study of response to subunit inactivated influenza vaccine. TCRdb re-derived calls from the RT-PCR reads in MiXCR, one entry per CDR3 protein. The data contain some 190,000 distinct CDR3 sequences, about an eighth of them seen just once; the ten biggest clones take up about a quarter. The specimen was CD8+ T cells sorted from PBMCs, collected about 5 days after vaccination. Every receptor here comes from a man over 45 who received an inactivated influenza vaccine. CDR3s include the opening cysteine and the closing phenylalanine or tryptophan. D genes are given only for firm matches. Not every row has a clone size; where given, it reads once, few, many or a size class.

d_call	clone_size	j_call	v_call	cdr3_aa	cdr3_nt
TRBD2	many	TRBJ2-1	TRBV28	CASSLTLAGMSYNEQFF	TGTGCCAGCAGCCTTACGCTAGCGGGGATGTCCTACAATGAGCAGTTCTTC
.	few	TRBJ2-7	TRBV20-1	CSASLTGYSYEQYF	TGCAGTGCTAGTCTAACAGGGTACTCCTACGAGCAGTACTTC
.	.	TRBJ1-5	TRBV6-2/TRBV6-3	CASSYIGGQPQHF	TGTGCCAGCAGTTACATAGGTGGGCAGCCCCAGCATTTT
.	.	TRBJ2-1	TRBV28	CASSYFSYNEQFF	TGTGCCAGCTCCTATTTCTCCTACAATGAGCAGTTCTTC
TRBD2	.	TRBJ2-7	TRBV2	CASSGSSGGLSYEQYF	TGTGCCAGCAGTGGATCTAGCGGGGGATTATCCTACGAGCAGTACTTC
.	few	TRBJ2-1	TRBV27	CASSASSYNEQFF	TGTGCCAGCAGCGCAAGCTCCTACAATGAGCAGTTCTTC
TRBD2	few	TRBJ2-2	TRBV6-1	CASWTSGGTGELFF	TGTGCCAGCTGGACTAGCGGGGGGACCGGGGAGCTGTTTTTT
TRBD2	.	TRBJ2-5	TRBV6-5	CASSYSASGIQETQYF	TGTGCCAGCAGTTACTCGGCTAGCGGGATCCAAGAGACCCAGTACTTC
TRBD1	few	TRBJ1-1	TRBV27	CASSDGTGGLTEAFF	TGTGCCAGCAGTGATGGGACAGGGGGCTTGACTGAAGCTTTCTTT
.	medium-sized	TRBJ2-7	TRBV28	CASRHTSDLPRAYEQYF	TGTGCCAGCCGCCATACATCGGACCTACCCCGGGCCTACGAGCAGTACTTC
.	.	TRBJ2-3	TRBV20-1	CTRGADTQYF	TGTACCCGGGGTGCAGATACGCAGTATTTT
.	.	TRBJ2-1	TRBV6-5	CASSYSVQGGYNEQFF	TGTGCCAGCAGTTACTCTGTACAGGGGGGGTACAATGAGCAGTTCTTC
.	many	TRBJ2-5	TRBV10-3	CAISESAGGQETQYF	TGTGCCATCAGTGAGTCGGCAGGAGGCCAAGAGACCCAGTACTTC
TRBD2	.	TRBJ2-2	TRBV4-3	CASSQEPVAGGPGELFF	TGCGCCAGCAGCCAAGAGCCGGTAGCGGGGGGGCCCGGGGAGCTGTTTTTT
TRBD1	many	TRBJ2-7	TRBV7-2	CASSPGTGRSYEQYF	TGTGCCAGCAGCCCCGGGACAGGGAGGTCCTACGAGCAGTACTTC
.	.	TRBJ1-5	TRBV7-9	CASSSGPRRPQHF	TGTGCCAGCAGCTCGGGACCCCGGAGGCCCCAGCATTTT
TRBD1	few	TRBJ1-3	TRBV14	CASSSEDRGNTIYF	TGTGCCAGCAGCTCAGAGGACAGGGGAAACACCATATATTTT
.	few	TRBJ2-5	TRBV7-9	CASSTTMEGSGQETQYF	TGTGCCAGCAGCACAACAATGGAGGGGTCAGGACAAGAGACCCAGTACTTC
.	few	TRBJ2-3	TRBV5-1	CASSFWSQGPNTDTQYF	TGCGCCAGCAGCTTCTGGTCGCAGGGCCCAAACACAGATACGCAGTATTTT
TRBD2	few	TRBJ2-1	TRBV11-2	CASSPRLPGVAGSYNEQFF	TGTGCCAGCAGCCCGCGACTGCCCGGGGTAGCGGGGTCTTACAATGAGCAGTTCTTC
TRBD1	few	TRBJ2-5	TRBV12-3/TRBV12-4	CASSVFGTGEETQYF	TGTGCCAGCAGTGTCTTCGGGACAGGGGAAGAGACCCAGTACTTC
.	.	TRBJ2-3	TRBV6-1	CASRGLDSTDTQYF	TGTGCCAGCAGAGGGCTAGACAGCACAGATACGCAGTATTTT
.	.	TRBJ2-6	TRBV6-2/TRBV6-3	CASSYVLSGANVLTF	TGTGCCAGCAGTTACGTTCTCTCTGGGGCCAACGTCCTGACTTTC
.	few	TRBJ2-7	TRBV29-1	CSVRTESYEQYF	TGCAGCGTCAGGACAGAAAGCTACGAGCAGTACTTC
TRBD1	.	TRBJ2-2	TRBV12-3/TRBV12-4	CASSIIPPGQGYTGELFF	TGTGCCAGCAGCATAATACCACCGGGACAGGGGTACACCGGGGAGCTGTTTTTT
TRBD2	.	TRBJ2-7	TRBV28	CASSSALTSGFYEQYF	TGTGCCAGCAGCTCTGCCTTGACTAGCGGCTTCTACGAGCAGTACTTC
.	few	TRBJ2-1	TRBV6-5	CASSTAFEQFF	TGTGCCAGCAGCACCGCGTTTGAGCAGTTCTTC
.	.	TRBJ2-1	TRBV7-9	CDSSSVGQFF	TGTGACAGCAGCTCGGTTGGGCAGTTCTTC
.	few	TRBJ2-1	TRBV29-1	CSLASYNEQFF	TGCAGCCTCGCCTCCTACAATGAGCAGTTCTTC
TRBD1	many	TRBJ1-6	TRBV4-2	CASSQGTGSISPLHF	TGTGCCAGCAGCCAGGGGACAGGGAGTATCTCACCCCTCCACTTT
.	.	TRBJ1-5	TRBV20-1	CSAKWGRGSQPQHF	TGCAGTGCTAAGTGGGGAAGGGGTAGTCAGCCCCAGCATTTT
.	many	TRBJ2-1	TRBV5-1	CASSLTGIREQFF	TGCGCCAGCAGCTTAACAGGGATACGCGAGCAGTTCTTC
.	.	TRBJ2-7	TRBV28	CASTLRPGGYEQYF	TGTGCCAGCACCCTTCGTCCTGGGGGCTACGAGCAGTACTTC
.	.	TRBJ1-2	TRBV6-1	CASSADSEANYGYTF	TGTGCCAGCAGTGCTGACAGTGAAGCTAACTATGGCTACACCTTC
.	few	TRBJ1-1	TRBV25-1	CASGAIVTFF	TGTGCCAGCGGAGCGATAGTTACTTTCTTT
.	.	TRBJ2-3	TRBV15	CATKRGPGDTQYF	TGTGCCACCAAACGGGGCCCTGGAGATACGCAGTATTTT
.	many	TRBJ2-3	TRBV29-1	CSIWAPATDTQYF	TGCAGCATTTGGGCCCCCGCAACAGATACGCAGTATTTT
TRBD2	.	TRBJ2-5	TRBV7-9	CASTPPGGRQETQYF	TGTGCCAGCACCCCCCCGGGAGGGAGGCAAGAGACCCAGTACTTC
TRBD1	few	TRBJ1-6	TRBV20-1	CSARPGQFNSPLHF	TGCAGTGCCCGTCCGGGACAGTTTAATTCACCCCTCCACTTT
.	.	TRBJ2-1	TRBV20-1	CSARGGLGPSEQFF	TGCAGTGCTAGAGGTGGACTGGGCCCAAGTGAGCAGTTCTTC
.	.	TRBJ2-2	TRBV6-2/TRBV6-3	CASSYSKAGELFF	TGTGCCAGCAGTTACTCGAAAGCCGGGGAGCTGTTTTTT
.	few	TRBJ2-7	TRBV28	CASSLWVRRPSYEQYF	TGTGCCAGCAGTTTATGGGTACGTCGGCCATCCTACGAGCAGTACTTC
TRBD2	.	TRBJ2-1	TRBV25-1	CASSGLPLAGRYNEQFF	TGTGCCAGCAGTGGCCTCCCTCTAGCGGGACGATACAATGAGCAGTTCTTC
.	.	TRBJ2-7	TRBV20-1	CSARPRGNYEQYF	TGCAGTGCTAGACCTCGGGGAAACTACGAGCAGTACTTC
TRBD1	few	TRBJ2-5	TRBV6-1	CASSKTGWETQYF	TGTGCCAGCAGTAAGACAGGGTGGGAGACCCAGTACTTC
.	many	TRBJ2-7	TRBV12-3/TRBV12-4	CASSFAGETYEQYF	TGTGCCAGCAGTTTTGCAGGGGAGACCTACGAGCAGTACTTC